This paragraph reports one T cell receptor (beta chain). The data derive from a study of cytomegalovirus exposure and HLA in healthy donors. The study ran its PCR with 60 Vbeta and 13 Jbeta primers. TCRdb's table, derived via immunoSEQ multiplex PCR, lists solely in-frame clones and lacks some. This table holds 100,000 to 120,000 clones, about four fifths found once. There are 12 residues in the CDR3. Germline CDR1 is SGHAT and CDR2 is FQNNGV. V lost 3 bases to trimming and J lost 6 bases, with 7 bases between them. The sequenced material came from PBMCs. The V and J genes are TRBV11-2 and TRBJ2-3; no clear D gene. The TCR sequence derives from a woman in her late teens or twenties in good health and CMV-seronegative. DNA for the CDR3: TGTGCCAGCAGCTTCGATCGGGATACGCAGTATTTT. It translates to CASSFDRDTQYF.